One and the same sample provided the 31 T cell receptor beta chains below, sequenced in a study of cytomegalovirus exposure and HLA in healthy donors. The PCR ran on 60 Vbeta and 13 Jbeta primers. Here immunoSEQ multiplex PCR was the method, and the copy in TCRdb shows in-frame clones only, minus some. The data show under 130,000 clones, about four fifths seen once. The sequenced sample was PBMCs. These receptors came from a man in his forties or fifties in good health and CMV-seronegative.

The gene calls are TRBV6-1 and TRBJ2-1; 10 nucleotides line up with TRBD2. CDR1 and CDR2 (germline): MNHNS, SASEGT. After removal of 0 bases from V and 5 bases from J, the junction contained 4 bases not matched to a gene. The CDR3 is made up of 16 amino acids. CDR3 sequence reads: CASSEAWTSGDNEQFF. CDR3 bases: TGTGCCAGCAGTGAAGCGTGGACTAGCGGAGACAATGAGCAGTTCTTC.

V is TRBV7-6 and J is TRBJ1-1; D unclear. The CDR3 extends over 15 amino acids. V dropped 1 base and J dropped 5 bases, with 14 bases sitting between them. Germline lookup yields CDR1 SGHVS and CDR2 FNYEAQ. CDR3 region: CASSLGVAGETEAFF. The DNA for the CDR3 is TGTGCCAGCAGCTTAGGGGTTGCTGGGGAGACTGAAGCTTTCTTT.

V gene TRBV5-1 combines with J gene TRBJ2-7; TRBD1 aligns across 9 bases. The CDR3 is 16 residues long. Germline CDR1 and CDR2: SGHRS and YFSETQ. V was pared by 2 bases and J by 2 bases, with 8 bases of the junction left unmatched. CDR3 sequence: CASSFDRDRAPYEQYF. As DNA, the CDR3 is TGCGCCAGCAGCTTTGACCGGGACAGGGCCCCCTACGAGCAGTACTTC.

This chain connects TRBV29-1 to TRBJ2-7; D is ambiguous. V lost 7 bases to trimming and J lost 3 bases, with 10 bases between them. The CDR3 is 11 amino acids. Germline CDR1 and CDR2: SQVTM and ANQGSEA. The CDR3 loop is CSATRDYEQYF. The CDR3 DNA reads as TGCAGCGCGACAAGAGACTACGAGCAGTACTTC.

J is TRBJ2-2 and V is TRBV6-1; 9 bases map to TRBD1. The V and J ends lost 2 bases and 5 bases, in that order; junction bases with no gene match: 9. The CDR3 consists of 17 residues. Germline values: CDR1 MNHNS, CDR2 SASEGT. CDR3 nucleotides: TGTGCCAGCAGTGAACTGTCAATGGGACAGGGAACCGGGGAGCTGTTTTTT. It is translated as CASSELSMGQGTGELFF.

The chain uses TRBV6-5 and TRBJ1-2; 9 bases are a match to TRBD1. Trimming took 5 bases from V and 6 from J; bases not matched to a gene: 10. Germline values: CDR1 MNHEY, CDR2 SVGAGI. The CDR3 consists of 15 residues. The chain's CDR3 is CASSPTGGASDGYTF. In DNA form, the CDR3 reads TGTGCCAGCAGTCCAACAGGGGGCGCTTCTGATGGCTACACCTTC.

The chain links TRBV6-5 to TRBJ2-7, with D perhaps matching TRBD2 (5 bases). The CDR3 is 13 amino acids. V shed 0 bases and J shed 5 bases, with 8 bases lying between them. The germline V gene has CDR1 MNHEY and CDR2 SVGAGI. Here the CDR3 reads CASSYSTGNEQYF. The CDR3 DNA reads TGTGCCAGCAGTTACTCGACCGGGAACGAGCAGTACTTC.

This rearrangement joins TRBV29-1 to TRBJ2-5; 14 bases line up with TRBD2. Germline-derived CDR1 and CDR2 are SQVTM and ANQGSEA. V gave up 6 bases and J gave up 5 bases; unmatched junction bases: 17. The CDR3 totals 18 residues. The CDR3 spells CSVGGLAGAGAPPETQYF. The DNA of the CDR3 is TGCAGCGTGGGGGGACTAGCGGGAGCTGGTGCCCCCCCCGAGACCCAGTACTTC.

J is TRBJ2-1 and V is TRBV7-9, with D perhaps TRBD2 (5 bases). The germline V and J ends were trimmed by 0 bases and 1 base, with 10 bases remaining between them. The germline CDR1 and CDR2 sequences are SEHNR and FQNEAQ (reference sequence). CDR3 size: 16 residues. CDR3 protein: CASSLASGVSYNEQFF. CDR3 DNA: TGTGCCAGCAGCTTAGCCAGCGGAGTGTCCTACAATGAGCAGTTCTTC. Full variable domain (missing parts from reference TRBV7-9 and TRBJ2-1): DTGVSQNPRHKITKRGQNVTFRCDPISEHNRLYWYRQTLGQGPEFLTYFQNEAQLEKSRLLSDRFSAERPKGSFSTLEIQRTEQGDSAMYLCASSLASGVSYNEQFFGPGTRLTVL.

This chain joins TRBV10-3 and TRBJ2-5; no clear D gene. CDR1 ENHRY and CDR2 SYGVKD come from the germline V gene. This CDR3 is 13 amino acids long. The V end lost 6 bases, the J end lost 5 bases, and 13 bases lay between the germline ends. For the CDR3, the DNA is TGTGCCATCAGAACCGTCCTCCAGGAGACCCAGTACTTC. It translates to CAIRTVLQETQYF.

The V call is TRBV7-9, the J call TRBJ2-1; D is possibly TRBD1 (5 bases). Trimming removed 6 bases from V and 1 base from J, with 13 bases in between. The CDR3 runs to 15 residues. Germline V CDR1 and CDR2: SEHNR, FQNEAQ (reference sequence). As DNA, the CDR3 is TGTGCCAGCAGGAGTACAGGAGCATCCTACAATGAGCAGTTCTTC. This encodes CASRSTGASYNEQFF. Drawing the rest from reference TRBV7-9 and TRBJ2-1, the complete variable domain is DTGVSQNPRHKITKRGQNVTFRCDPISEHNRLYWYRQTLGQGPEFLTYFQNEAQLEKSRLLSDRFSAERPKGSFSTLEIQRTEQGDSAMYLCASRSTGASYNEQFFGPGTRLTVL.

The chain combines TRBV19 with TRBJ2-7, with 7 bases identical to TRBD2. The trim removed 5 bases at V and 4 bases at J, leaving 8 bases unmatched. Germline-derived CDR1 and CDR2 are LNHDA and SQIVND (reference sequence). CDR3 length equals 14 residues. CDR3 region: CASSPRGGKYEQYF. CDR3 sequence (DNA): TGTGCCAGTAGTCCCCGGGGAGGGAAATACGAGCAGTACTTC.

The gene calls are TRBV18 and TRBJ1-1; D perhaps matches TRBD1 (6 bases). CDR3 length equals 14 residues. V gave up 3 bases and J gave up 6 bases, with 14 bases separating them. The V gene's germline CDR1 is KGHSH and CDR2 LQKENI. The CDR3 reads CASSPGGGRAEAFF. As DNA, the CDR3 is TGTGCCAGCTCACCCGGGGGGGGGCGAGCTGAAGCTTTCTTT.

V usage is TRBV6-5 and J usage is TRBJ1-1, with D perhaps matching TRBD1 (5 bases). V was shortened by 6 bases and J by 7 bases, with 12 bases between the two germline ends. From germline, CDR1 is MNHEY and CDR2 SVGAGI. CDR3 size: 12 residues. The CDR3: CASSSLGGEAFF. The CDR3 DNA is TGTGCCAGCAGCTCCCTCGGGGGTGAAGCTTTCTTT.

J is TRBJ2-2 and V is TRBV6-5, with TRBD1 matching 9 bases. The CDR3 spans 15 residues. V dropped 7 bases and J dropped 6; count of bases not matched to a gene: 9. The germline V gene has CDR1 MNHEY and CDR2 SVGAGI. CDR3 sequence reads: CASKWDRVEAGELFF. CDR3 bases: TGTGCCAGCAAATGGGACAGGGTCGAGGCCGGGGAGCTGTTTTTT.

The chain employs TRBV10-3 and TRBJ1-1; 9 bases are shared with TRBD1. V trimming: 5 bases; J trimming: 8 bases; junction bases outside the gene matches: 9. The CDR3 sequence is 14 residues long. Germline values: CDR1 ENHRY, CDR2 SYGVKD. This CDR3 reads CAISPGTGSEEAFF. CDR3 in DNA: TGTGCCATCAGTCCCGGGACAGGGTCGGAAGAAGCTTTCTTT.

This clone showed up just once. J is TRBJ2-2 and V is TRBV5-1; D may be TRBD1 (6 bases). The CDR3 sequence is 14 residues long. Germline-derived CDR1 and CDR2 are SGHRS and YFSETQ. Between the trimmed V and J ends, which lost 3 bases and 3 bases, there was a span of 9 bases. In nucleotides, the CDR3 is TGCGCCAGCAGCTGGAGGACAGACACCGGGGAGCTGTTTTTT. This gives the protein CASSWRTDTGELFF. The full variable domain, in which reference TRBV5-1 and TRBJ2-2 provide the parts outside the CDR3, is KAGVTQTPRYLIKTRGQQVTLSCSPISGHRSVSWYQQTPGQGLQFLFEYFSETQRNKGNFPGRFSGRQFSNSRSEMNVSTLELGDSALYLCASSWRTDTGELFFGEGSRLTVL.

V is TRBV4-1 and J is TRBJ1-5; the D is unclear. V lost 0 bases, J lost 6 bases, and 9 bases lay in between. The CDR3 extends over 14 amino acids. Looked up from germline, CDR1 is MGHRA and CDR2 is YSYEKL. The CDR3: CASSQDWAVQPQHF. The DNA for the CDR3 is TGCGCCAGCAGCCAAGATTGGGCAGTTCAGCCCCAGCATTTT.

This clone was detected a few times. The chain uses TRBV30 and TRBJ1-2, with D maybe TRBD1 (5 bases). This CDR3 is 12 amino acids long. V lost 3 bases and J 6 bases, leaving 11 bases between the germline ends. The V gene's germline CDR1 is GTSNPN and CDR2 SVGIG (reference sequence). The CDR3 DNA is TGTGCCTGGAGCAGGGTGAGAAATGGCTACACCTTC. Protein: CAWSRVRNGYTF.

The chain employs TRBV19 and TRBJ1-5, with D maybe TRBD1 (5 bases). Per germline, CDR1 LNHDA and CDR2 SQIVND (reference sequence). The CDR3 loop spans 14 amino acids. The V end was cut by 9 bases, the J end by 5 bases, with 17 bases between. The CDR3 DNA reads TGTGCCAGCCGCGACAGAGAACTTTATCAGCCCCAGCATTTT. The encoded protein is CASRDRELYQPQHF.

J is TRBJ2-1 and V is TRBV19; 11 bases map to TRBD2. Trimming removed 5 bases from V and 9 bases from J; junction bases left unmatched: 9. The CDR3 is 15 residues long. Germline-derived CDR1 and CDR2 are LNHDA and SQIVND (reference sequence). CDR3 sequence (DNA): TGTGCCAGTAGTCAAAGACTAGCGGGGTATGGTGAGCAGTTCTTC. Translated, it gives CASSQRLAGYGEQFF.

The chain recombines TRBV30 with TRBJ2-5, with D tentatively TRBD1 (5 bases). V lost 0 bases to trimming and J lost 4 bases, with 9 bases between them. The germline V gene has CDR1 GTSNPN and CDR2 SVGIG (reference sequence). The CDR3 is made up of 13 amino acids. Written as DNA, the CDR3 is TGTGCCTGGAGTGTTCGCAGGGCAGAGACCCAGTACTTC. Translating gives CAWSVRRAETQYF.

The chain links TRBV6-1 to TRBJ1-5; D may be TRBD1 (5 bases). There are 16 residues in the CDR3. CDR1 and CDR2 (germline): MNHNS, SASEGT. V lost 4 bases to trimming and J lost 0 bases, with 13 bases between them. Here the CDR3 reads CASSATGSYSNQPQHF. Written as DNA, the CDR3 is TGTGCCAGCAGTGCAACAGGATCCTATAGCAATCAGCCCCAGCATTTT.

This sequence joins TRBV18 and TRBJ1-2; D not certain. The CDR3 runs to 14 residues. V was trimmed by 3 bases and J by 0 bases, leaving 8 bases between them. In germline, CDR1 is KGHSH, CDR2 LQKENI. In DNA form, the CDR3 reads TGTGCCAGCTCACCCCCGCGGGCTAACTATGGCTACACCTTC. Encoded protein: CASSPPRANYGYTF.

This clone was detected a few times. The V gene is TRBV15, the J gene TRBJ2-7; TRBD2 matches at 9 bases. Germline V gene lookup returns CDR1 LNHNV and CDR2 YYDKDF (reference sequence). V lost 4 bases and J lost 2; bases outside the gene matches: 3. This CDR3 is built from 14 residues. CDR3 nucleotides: TGTGCCACCAGCAAAGCGGGGGGAACCTACGAGCAGTACTTC. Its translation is CATSKAGGTYEQYF.

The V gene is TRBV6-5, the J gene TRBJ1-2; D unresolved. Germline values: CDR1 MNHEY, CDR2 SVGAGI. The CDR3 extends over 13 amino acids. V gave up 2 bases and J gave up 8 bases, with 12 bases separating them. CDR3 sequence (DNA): TGTGCCAGCAGTTACGGCGCAGTGGGCGGCTACACCTTC. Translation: CASSYGAVGGYTF.

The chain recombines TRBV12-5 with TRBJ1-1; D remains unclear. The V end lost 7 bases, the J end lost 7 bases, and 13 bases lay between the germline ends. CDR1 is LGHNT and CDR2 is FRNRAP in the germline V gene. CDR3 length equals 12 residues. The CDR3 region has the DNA TGTGCTAGTGTCCGGGGATGGAATGAAGCTTTCTTT. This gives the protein CASVRGWNEAFF.

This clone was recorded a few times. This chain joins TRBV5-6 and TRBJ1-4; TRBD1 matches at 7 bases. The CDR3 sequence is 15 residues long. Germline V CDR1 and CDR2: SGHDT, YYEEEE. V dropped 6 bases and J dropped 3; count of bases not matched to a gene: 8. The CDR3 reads CASTLGQGANEKLFF. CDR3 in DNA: TGTGCCAGCACCCTTGGGCAGGGGGCTAATGAAAAACTGTTTTTT.

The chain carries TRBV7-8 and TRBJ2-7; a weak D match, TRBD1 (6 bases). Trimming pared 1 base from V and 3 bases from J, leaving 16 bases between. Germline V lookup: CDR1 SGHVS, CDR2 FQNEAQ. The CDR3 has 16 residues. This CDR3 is CASSLGMGASLYEQYF. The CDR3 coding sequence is TGTGCCAGCAGCTTAGGGATGGGGGCGAGTCTCTACGAGCAGTACTTC. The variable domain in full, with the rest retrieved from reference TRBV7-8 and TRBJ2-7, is GAGVSQSPRYKVAKRGQDVALRCDPISGHVSLFWYQQALGQGPEFLTYFQNEAQLDKSGLPSDRFFAERPEGSVSTLKIQRTQQEDSAVYLCASSLGMGASLYEQYFGPGTRLTVT.

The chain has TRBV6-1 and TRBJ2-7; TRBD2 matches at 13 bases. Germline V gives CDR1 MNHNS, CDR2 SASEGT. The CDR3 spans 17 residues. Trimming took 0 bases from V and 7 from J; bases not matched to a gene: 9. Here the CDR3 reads CASSEAPGLAGSGEQYF. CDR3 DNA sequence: TGTGCCAGCAGTGAAGCCCCGGGACTAGCGGGATCTGGGGAGCAGTACTTC.

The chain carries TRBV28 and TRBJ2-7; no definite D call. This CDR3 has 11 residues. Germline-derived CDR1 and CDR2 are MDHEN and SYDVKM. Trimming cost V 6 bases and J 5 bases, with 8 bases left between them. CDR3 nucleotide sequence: TGTGCCAGCAGGAGGTACAACGAGCAGTACTTC. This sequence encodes CASRRYNEQYF.